This T cell receptor (beta chain) was profiled in a study of T cells of healthy individuals. TCRdb fed the 5' RACE reads into MiXCR, producing one record per CDR3 protein. The data show tens of thousands of distinct CDR3 sequences, roughly 14% seen once. This clonotype was recorded many times. V was cut by 5 bases and J by 0 bases, with 8 bases left in between. This CDR3 contains 15 residues. The germline V gene has CDR1 LGHDT and CDR2 YNNKEL (reference sequence). The gene calls are TRBV3-1 and TRBJ2-6; unclear D gene. This TCR was sampled from a human donor in good health. In nucleotides, the CDR3 is TGTGCCAGCAGCTCGCAGAGCTCTGGGGCCAACGTCCTGACTTTC. This sequence encodes CASSSQSSGANVLTF.